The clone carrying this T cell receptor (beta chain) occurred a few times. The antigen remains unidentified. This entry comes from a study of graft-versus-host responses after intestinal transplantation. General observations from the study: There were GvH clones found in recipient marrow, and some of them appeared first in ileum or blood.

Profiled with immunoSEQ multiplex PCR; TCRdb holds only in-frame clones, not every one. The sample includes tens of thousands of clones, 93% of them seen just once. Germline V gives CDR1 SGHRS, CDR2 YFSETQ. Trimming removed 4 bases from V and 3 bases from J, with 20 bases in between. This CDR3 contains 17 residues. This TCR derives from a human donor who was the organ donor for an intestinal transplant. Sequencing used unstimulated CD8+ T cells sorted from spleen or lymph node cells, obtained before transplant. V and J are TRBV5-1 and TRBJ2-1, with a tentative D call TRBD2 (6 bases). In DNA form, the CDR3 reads TGCGCCAGCAGCGGCCCGTCTGCGGGACTCTTCTACAATGAGCAGTTCTTC. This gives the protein CASSGPSAGLFYNEQFF.